Included here is one TCR beta chain sequence, with context. Antigen unknown. The V and J ends lost 8 bases and 7 bases, in that order; junction bases with no gene match: 9. The CDR3 is 13 amino acids. Germline V CDR1 and CDR2: MDHEN, SYDVKM. The record originates from a study of T cell responses to AZD1222 COVID-19 vaccine. Study findings and constraints: The study found Spike-specific TCR breadth and depth rose after two AZD1222 doses.

Clones were read by immunoSEQ multiplex PCR, and TCRdb kept only the in-frame ones, dropping some. The sample has 95,000 to 150,000 clones; about nine tenths are singletons. The TCR comes from an adult who received the MenACWY meningococcal vaccine as a control. The chain couples TRBV28 to TRBJ2-7; TRBD1 matches 9 bases. Specimen: peripheral blood, collected 28 days after the second dose of the MenACWY control vaccine. CDR3 nucleotides: TGTGCCAGCCGCCGGACAGGGGCCTTTGAGCAGTACTTC. Translation gives CASRRTGAFEQYF. Full variable domain (remainder filled in from reference TRBV28 and TRBJ2-7): DVKVTQSSRYLVKRTGEKVFLECVQDMDHENMFWYRQDPGLGLRLIYFSYDVKMKEKGDIPEGYSVSREKKERFSLILESASTNQTSMYLCASRRTGAFEQYFGPGTRLTVT.